This T cell receptor (beta chain) comes out of a study of blood T cells in healthy people across ages. Germline V gene sequence: CDR1 DFQATT, CDR2 SNEGSKA (reference sequence). Trimming removed 5 bases at V and 0 bases at J, with 11 bases between. The CDR3 totals 14 residues. As for this clonotype: Its target is not known.

For the second PCR, which ran for 7 to 11 cycles, a sample-barcoded 5' primer and a J-beta primer mix were used. Each cDNA molecule was tagged by a template-switch adaptor with 12 random nucleotides. From the 5' RACE reads, TCRdb called clonotypes with MiXCR, one entry per CDR3 protein. Found here are nearly 800,000 distinct CDR3 sequences, more than 50% of them singletons; the top ten hold 20% to 30%. Study-wide points: Without sorted subsets, naive and antigen-experienced compartments could not be conclusively compared.

Sequenced: blood. This chain connects TRBV20-1 to TRBJ2-1, with a possible D match to TRBD2 (6 bases). This clonotype was obtained from a man aged 35-49 years in good health. CDR3 bases: TGCAGTGCTCCTGCTAGCGTCTCCTACAATGAGCAGTTCTTC. Translating gives CSAPASVSYNEQFF.